This is a list of T cell receptor beta chains from one sample in a study of blood T cell repertoires in COVID-19. The protocol was immunoSEQ multiplex PCR, while the TCRdb copy is restricted to in-frame clones and leaves out a portion. The table includes nearly 25,000 clones, 70% to 90% detected once. Sequencing input: peripheral blood. These receptors were taken from a woman aged 70-85 years with COVID-19, enrolled during active disease. CDR3s include the opening cysteine and the closing phenylalanine or tryptophan. D genes are given only for firm matches. Part of the rows lack a size; the others show once, few, many or a class for expanded clones.

V gene,J gene,D gene,clone size,CDR3 DNA,CDR3 protein
TRBV5-6,TRBJ1-2,-,-,TGTGCCAGCAGCTTGGGAAGAGGAGGCTACACCTTC,CASSLGRGGYTF
TRBV7-3,TRBJ1-5,TRBD1,once,TGTGCCAGCAGCCCCCCGGACAGGGGGGCCCAGCCCCAGCATTTT,CASSPPDRGAQPQHF
TRBV9,TRBJ2-7,-,-,TGTGCCAGCAGCCCGGACAGTTCTCACTACGAGCAGTACTTC,CASSPDSSHYEQYF
TRBV19,TRBJ1-2,-,-,TGTGCCAGTAGTATAGGGACGGGGGCTAACTATGGCTACACCTTC,CASSIGTGANYGYTF
TRBV6-5,TRBJ1-3,TRBD1,-,TGTGCCAGCAGGGGACAGGGGGTAGGAAACACCATATATTTT,CASRGQGVGNTIYF
TRBV5-6,TRBJ2-3,TRBD1,once,TGTGCCAGCAGCTCGCTTAAGGGGGCGAAGGGCACAGATACGCAGTATTTT,CASSSLKGAKGTDTQYF
TRBV27,TRBJ1-4,TRBD1,-,TGTGCCAGCAGTTTATGGAGACAGGGACCCGAAAAACTGTTTTTT,CASSLWRQGPEKLFF
TRBV3-1/TRBV3-2,TRBJ2-7,-,-,TGTGCCAGCAGCCAAGGTCAGCGCTACGAGCAGTACTTC,CASSQGQRYEQYF
TRBV29-1,TRBJ1-1,-,-,TGCAGCGTTGAGGGGACGGGGGGGTCGCACACTGAAGCTTTCTTT,CSVEGTGGSHTEAFF
TRBV25-1,TRBJ1-4,-,-,TGTGCCAGCAGCCCAACCCTCGGTGCCAATGAAAAACTGTTTTTT,CASSPTLGANEKLFF
TRBV9,TRBJ1-1,-,few,TGTGCCAGCAGCCCTCCCTCGAACACTGAAGCTTTCTTT,CASSPPSNTEAFF
TRBV9,TRBJ2-3,-,-,TGTGCCAGCAGCGGGACACCCGCAGATACGCAGTATTTT,CASSGTPADTQYF
TRBV5-1,TRBJ1-1,-,-,TGCGCCAGCAGCTCGGGGGGAGGCACTGAAGCTTTCTTT,CASSSGGGTEAFF
TRBV4-1,TRBJ1-1,-,once,TGCGCCAGCAGCCAGGTCCTCCGGGACCGGGGGACTGAAGCTTTCTTT,CASSQVLRDRGTEAFF
TRBV6-5,TRBJ2-3,TRBD2,-,TGTGCCGGGGGGGTGACAGACACAGATACGCAGTATTTT,CAGGVTDTDTQYF